This T cell receptor beta chain is from a study of OX40 agonist ivuxolimab in advanced cancers. Study-wide findings and caveats: Among the lowest levels of clonal expansion were found in partial responders at 0.1-3.0 mg/kg.

Excluded were patients having autoimmune disease history or systemic immunosuppression. Of note for this clone: Its specificity is not known.

Using immunoSEQ multiplex PCR, the repertoire was profiled, and TCRdb retains in-frame clones only, with some absent. The sample yields some 80,000 clones, about 85% seen once. This CDR3 is built from 14 residues. The trim removed 0 bases at V and 5 bases at J, leaving 4 bases unmatched. The germline CDR1 and CDR2 sequences are SGHTS and YDEGEE. Specimen: CD4+ or CD8+ T cells sorted from blood, collected in a trial of the OX40 agonist ivuxolimab. The rearrangement links TRBV5-8 to TRBJ1-1; 7 bases are a match to TRBD1. The TCR originated in an adult with an advanced solid tumor such as melanoma, head and neck, liver or kidney cancer. The CDR3 spells CASSLVGGNTEAFF. The CDR3 DNA reads as TGTGCCAGCAGCTTGGTAGGGGGCAATACTGAAGCTTTCTTT.